The present T cell receptor beta chain was sequenced within a study of blood T cell repertoires in COVID-19. Study details: There were acute and convalescent COVID-19 samples, and they came from the United States, Italy and Spain. T cells, B-cell-depleted T cells, or PBMCs supplied cDNA or gDNA.

Original analysis: Reference gene primer amplification gave estimated nucleated cell counts. The data were produced by immunoSEQ multiplex PCR, yet TCRdb's version contains in-frame clones alone and is incomplete. From that table come the V and J calls and clone size; the DNA was used to work out D and trimming. Seen here are about 300,000 clones, roughly 85% observed once, and the top ten hold 8.5% to 9.5%. Germline V gene lookup returns CDR1 DFQATT and CDR2 SNEGSKA (reference sequence). Unmatched junction bases numbered 6, after V lost 3 bases and J lost 6 bases. This CDR3 is 15 amino acids long. J is TRBJ2-7 and V is TRBV20-1; TRBD2 matches at 15 bases. Specimen: peripheral blood. This receptor was taken from a woman aged 45-59 years who had recovered from COVID-19. CDR3 amino acids: CSASRGLAGGREQYF. CDR3 nucleotides: TGCAGTGCTAGTCGGGGACTAGCGGGGGGACGCGAGCAGTACTTC.